The clone carrying this T cell receptor beta chain was seen only a few times. Its antigen is not known. The TCR beta cDNA libraries carried unique molecular identifiers. TCRdb redid the calling of the PCR reads with MiXCR, one entry per CDR3 protein. The sample has roughly 670,000 distinct CDR3 sequences; approximately 59% are singletons. CDR3 length: 17 residues. J was trimmed by 5 bases and V by 4 bases; bases with no gene match: 13. Germline lookup yields CDR1 MGHDK and CDR2 SYGVNS. The data belong to a study of post-analysis software for immune sequencing data. Study-wide points: Samples sharing a preparation batch grouped tightly together when assessed by F measure. Compared against controls, patients with multiple sclerosis displayed significantly lower normalized Chao1 diversity. The study found TRBV5-6, TRBV5-1 and TRBV20-1 among five TRBV segments more frequent in patients than controls.

This receptor was obtained from a girl aged 2-15 years with multiple sclerosis. The genes are TRBV25-1 and TRBJ2-5; 10 nucleotides align to TRBD1. Sequencing input: blood. CDR3 nucleotide sequence: TGTGCCAGCAGTGGCAGACCCGGGACAGGGGCTCGGGAGACCCAGTACTTC. Translation: CASSGRPGTGARETQYF. Supplemented by reference TRBV25-1 and TRBJ2-5, the full variable domain reads EADIYQTPRYLVIGTGKKITLECSQTMGHDKMYWYQQDPGMELHLIHYSYGVNSTEKGDLSSESTVSRIRTEHFPLTLESARPSHTSQYLCASSGRPGTGARETQYFGPGTRLLVL.